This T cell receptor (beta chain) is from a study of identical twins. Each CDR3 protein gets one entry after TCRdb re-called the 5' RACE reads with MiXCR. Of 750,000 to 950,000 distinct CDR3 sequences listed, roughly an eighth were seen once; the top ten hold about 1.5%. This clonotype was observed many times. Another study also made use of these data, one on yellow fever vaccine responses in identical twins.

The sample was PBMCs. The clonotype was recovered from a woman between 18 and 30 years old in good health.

The CDR3 nucleotides read TGTGCCAGCAGTGGGTCAGGGACACAGGAGACCCAGTACTTC. The encoded protein is CASSGSGTQETQYF. The chain has TRBV25-1 and TRBJ2-5, with D possibly matching TRBD1 (6 bases). This CDR3 has 14 amino acids. Germline V gene sequence: CDR1 MGHDK, CDR2 SYGVNS. V was pared by 4 bases and J by 5 bases, with 14 bases between. Drawing the rest from reference TRBV25-1 and TRBJ2-5, the complete variable domain is EADIYQTPRYLVIGTGKKITLECSQTMGHDKMYWYQQDPGMELHLIHYSYGVNSTEKGDLSSESTVSRIRTEHFPLTLESARPSHTSQYLCASSGSGTQETQYFGPGTRLLVL.